These 13 T cell receptor beta chains were all obtained from the same sample, sequenced in a study of T cells of healthy individuals. TCRdb re-called the 5' RACE reads with MiXCR, one entry per CDR3 protein. The table lists approximately 50,000 distinct CDR3 sequences, roughly 15% of them singletons. Every receptor here comes from a human donor in good health.

This clonotype was recorded a few times. V gene TRBV2 combines with J gene TRBJ2-5; D remains unclear. The CDR3 has 15 residues. With 4 bases removed from V and 5 bases from J, the gap between germline ends came to 17 bases. Germline-derived CDR1 and CDR2 are SNHLY and FYNNEI. The CDR3 coding sequence is TGTGCCAGCAGTGCGATCGGCTGGCCCCGGGAGACCCAGTACTTC. This gives the protein CASSAIGWPRETQYF.

In nucleotides, the CDR3 is TGTGCCAGCAGCGGAGACAGGGGAGAGACCCAGTACTTC. This gives the protein CASSGDRGETQYF. The rearrangement links TRBV7-8 to TRBJ2-5, with 8 positions matching TRBD1. CDR1 is SGHVS, CDR2 FQNEAQ, per germline. The V and J ends lost 5 bases and 4 bases, in that order; junction bases with no gene match: 3. The CDR3 is 13 residues long.

This clonotype was found many times. The V gene is TRBV20-1, the J gene TRBJ2-5; 14 nucleotides line up with TRBD2. The J segment lost 2 bases and the V segment lost 3 bases, leaving 14 bases of the junction unmatched. Germline V gene data show CDR1 as DFQATT and CDR2 as SNEGSKA (reference sequence). The CDR3 is 19 residues long. The CDR3 here is CSASRRGTSGSAVQETQYF. The CDR3 DNA reads as TGCAGTGCTAGCCGCCGAGGGACTAGCGGGAGTGCGGTTCAAGAGACCCAGTACTTC.

The rearrangement links TRBV5-8 to TRBJ2-5, with TRBD2 identical over 11 bases. The CDR3 has 15 residues. Germline V CDR1 and CDR2: SGHTS, YDEGEE. Germline trimming cut 4 bases from V and 6 bases from J; bases unmatched to any gene: 8. The CDR3 coding sequence is TGTGCCAGCAGCCCGACTAGCGGGGCGGGGCAGACCCAGTACTTC. Translating gives CASSPTSGAGQTQYF.

The chain joins TRBV27 to TRBJ1-2, with TRBD1 matching over 9 bases. The junction had 7 bases not matched to a gene; V was cut back by 5 bases and J by 6 bases. The germline V gene has CDR1 MNHEY and CDR2 SMNVEV (reference sequence). The CDR3 has 14 amino acids. This CDR3 reads CASSPNRGQDGYTF. CDR3 coding DNA: TGTGCCAGCAGTCCTAACAGGGGGCAAGATGGCTACACCTTC.

The chain uses TRBV5-1 and TRBJ2-4; tentative D call: TRBD1 (5 bases). Trimming took off 0 bases at V and 7 bases at J, with 8 bases between the two ends. Germline loops: CDR1 SGHRS, CDR2 YFSETQ. This CDR3 comprises 13 residues. The chain's CDR3 is CASSLDPGNIQYF. The CDR3 DNA follows: TGCGCCAGCAGCTTGGATCCAGGGAACATTCAGTACTTC.

This clonotype was observed at least ten times. This chain links TRBV10-3 with TRBJ2-1; 8 bases are a match to TRBD1. V lost 7 bases, J lost 5 bases, and 10 bases stayed unmatched. This CDR3 is built from 15 residues. Germline V gene sequence: CDR1 ENHRY, CDR2 SYGVKD. The CDR3 reads CAITVNRGVDNEQFF. CDR3 nucleotide sequence: TGTGCCATCACAGTTAACAGGGGGGTGGACAATGAGCAGTTCTTC.

This clonotype was counted many times. The V call is TRBV9, the J call TRBJ2-3; D not resolved. The CDR3 is 13 residues long. Trimming stripped 2 bases from V and 2 bases from J, with 6 bases between. The germline gives CDR1 SGDLS, CDR2 YYNGEE. CDR3 sequence (DNA): TGTGCCAGCAGCGTTCGACACACAGATACGCAGTATTTT. Its translation: CASSVRHTDTQYF.

This clonotype was observed many times. The CDR3 here is CASSLRQGYGYTF. The CDR3 DNA reads TGTGCCAGCAGTTTACGGCAGGGCTATGGCTACACCTTC. This chain joins TRBV27 and TRBJ1-2, with D perhaps matching TRBD1 (5 bases). The CDR3 covers 13 residues. The germline V gene encodes CDR1 MNHEY and CDR2 SMNVEV (reference sequence). The V gene lost 2 bases and the J gene lost 4 bases, with 8 bases spanning the gap.

This clonotype was seen at least ten times. The chain is built from TRBV3-1 and TRBJ2-7; a possible D gene is TRBD1 (6 bases). From germline, CDR1 is LGHDT and CDR2 YNNKEL (reference sequence). The CDR3 is 15 residues long. V dropped 1 base and J dropped 1 base, with 11 bases sitting between them. This chain's CDR3 is CASSQGPDSSYEQYF. The DNA for the CDR3 is TGTGCCAGCAGCCAAGGGCCGGACAGTTCCTACGAGCAGTACTTC.

The V gene is TRBV5-1, the J gene TRBJ2-1; no reliable D call. V shed 4 bases and J shed 7 bases, with 12 bases lying between them. Germline V lookup: CDR1 SGHRS, CDR2 YFSETQ. This CDR3 is 13 amino acids long. As DNA, the CDR3 is TGCGCCAGCAGCAGGATCGTTGGAAATGAGCAGTTCTTC. Amino acid sequence: CASSRIVGNEQFF.

This clonotype has ten or more counts. The CDR3 coding sequence is TGTGCCAGTAGTATAGGGGTTGAGCAGCCCCAGCATTTT. Amino acids: CASSIGVEQPQHF. This chain connects TRBV19 to TRBJ1-5, with D unresolved. The ends were cut back, 1 base at V and 7 bases at J, with 8 bases in the middle. Germline CDR1 and CDR2: LNHDA and SQIVND (reference sequence). The CDR3 extends over 13 amino acids.

In the case of this clonotype: This sequence may be a read error, since a much larger clone differs from it by one base. This chain uses TRBV7-8 with TRBJ1-5; possibly TRBD1 for D (5 bases). This CDR3 is built from 14 residues. With 1 base removed from V and 3 bases from J, the gap between germline ends came to 7 bases. The germline V gene has CDR1 SGHVS and CDR2 FQNEAQ. CDR3 coding DNA: TGTGCCAGCAGCTTAGGAGGGGACAATCAGCCCCAGCATTTT. It specifies CASSLGGDNQPQHF. Drawing the rest from reference TRBV7-8 and TRBJ1-5, the complete variable domain is GAGVSQSPRYKVAKRGQDVALRCDPISGHVSLFWYQQALGQGPEFLTYFQNEAQLDKSGLPSDRFFAERPEGSVSTLKIQRTQQEDSAVYLCASSLGGDNQPQHFGDGTRLSIL.